What follows is one TCR beta chain and its context. Its target is unknown. This specimen comes from a study of regulatory T cells in long-lasting Graves disease. Study-wide context: Antithyroid drugs had been taken under 3 months by newly diagnosed Graves' patients. The study, taken as a whole, reports: TRBV28, TRBJ1-2 and TRBJ2-5 were segments that persistent disease favored.

Germline trimming cut 9 bases from V and 2 bases from J; bases unmatched to any gene: 11. The V gene's germline CDR1 is SGHNT and CDR2 YYREEE (reference sequence). The CDR3 extends over 15 amino acids. As for time point: newly diagnosed GD, antithyroid drugs for less than 3 months. The TCR library was made from RNA extracted from PBMCs. Assembly of TCR beta libraries relied on iRepertoire HTBI primers together with Arm-PCR of CDR3 regions. TCRdb reanalysed the multiplex PCR reads using MiXCR and keeps one entry per CDR3 protein. The sample has 350,000 to 400,000 distinct CDR3 sequences; around 15% are singletons. The data were also submitted as part of a second study, on T cells in Graves' hyperthyroidism and ophthalmopathy. This second report adds: Diagnostic decisions used clinical symptoms, serum thyroxine and TRAb, thyroid ultrasound and orbital computed tomography. HTBI primers were the set used in a first-round RT-PCR of the TCR CDR3.

V gene TRBV5-4 combines with J gene TRBJ2-5; TRBD1 matches 9 bases. The sample consisted of peripheral blood mononuclear cells (PBMCs), taken at new diagnosis, from a patient treated with antithyroid drugs. This clonotype originated in a woman between 18 and 29 years old with Graves disease. The CDR3 nucleotides read TGTGCCACCTCCGGTTGGGGACAGGGACAAGAGACCCAGTACTTC. This gives the protein CATSGWGQGQETQYF.